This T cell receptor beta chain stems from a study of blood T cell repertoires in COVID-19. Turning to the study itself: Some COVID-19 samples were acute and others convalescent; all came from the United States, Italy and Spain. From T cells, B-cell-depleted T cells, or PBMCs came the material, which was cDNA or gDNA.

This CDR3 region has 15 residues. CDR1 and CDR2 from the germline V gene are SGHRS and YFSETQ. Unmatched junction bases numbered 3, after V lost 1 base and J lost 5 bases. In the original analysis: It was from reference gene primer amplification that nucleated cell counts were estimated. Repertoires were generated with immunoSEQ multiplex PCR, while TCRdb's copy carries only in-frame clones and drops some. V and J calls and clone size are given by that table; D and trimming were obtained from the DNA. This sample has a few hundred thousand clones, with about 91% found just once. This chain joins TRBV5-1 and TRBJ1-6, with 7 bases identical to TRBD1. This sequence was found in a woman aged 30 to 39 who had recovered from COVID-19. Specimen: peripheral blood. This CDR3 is CASSLTGDNNSPLHF. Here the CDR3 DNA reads TGCGCCAGCAGCTTGACAGGGGACAATAATTCACCCCTCCACTTT.